What follows are 32 T cell receptor beta chains derived from one specimen sequenced in a study of vaccination and CD4 T cells after COVID-19. Their recognized antigens are unknown. As to treatment: roughly 10-day PBMC culture with coronavirus spike peptide pools or control peptides (ViraFEST assay). Unexposed donor CD4+ T cells predated the COVID-19 pandemic, collected 2011-2018. The Oncomine TCR Beta short-read assay generated sequence data from the DNA of cultured CD4+ T cells. TCRdb used MiXCR to reprocess the PCR reads, holding one entry per CDR3 protein. This table has about 1,900 distinct CDR3 sequences, roughly three fifths appearing once. Material: CD4+ T cells from blood, cultured in vitro. Source of these receptors: a human donor in good health.

The V gene is TRBV6-2 or TRBV6-3, the J gene TRBJ1-6; 7 bases line up with TRBD1. Germline CDR1 reads MNHEY; CDR2 reads SVGEGT. The V and J ends lost 6 bases and 17 bases, in that order; junction bases with no gene match: 10. CDR3 length: 12 residues. DNA of the CDR3: TGTGCCAGCAGCTGGGTACAGGGGAGGATCCACTTT. Translating it yields CASSWVQGRIHF.

The chain links TRBV28 to TRBJ2-3, with TRBD2 matching 9 bases. Germline V gene sequence: CDR1 MDHEN, CDR2 SYDVKM. V lost 4 bases to trimming and J lost 6 bases; unmatched junction nucleotides: 11. The length of the CDR3 is 16 residues. CDR3 protein: CASSSRRRGGRDTQYF. CDR3 in DNA: TGTGCCAGCAGTTCCCGCCGGCGGGGGGGGAGGGATACGCAGTATTTT.

This clonotype is a singleton in its sample. The chain recombines TRBV30 with TRBJ2-7; 13 bases fit TRBD2. CDR1 is GTSNPN and CDR2 is SVGIG in the germline V gene (reference sequence). The CDR3 contains 16 residues. V lost 3 bases and J lost 4; bases outside the gene matches: 9. Here the CDR3 reads CAWRRPGLAGRYEQYF. The CDR3 DNA reads as TGTGCCTGGAGACGACCGGGACTAGCGGGAAGGTACGAGCAGTACTTC.

The chain has TRBV5-4 and TRBJ1-2; 7 bases match TRBD1. The CDR3 has 13 amino acids. V shed 4 bases, J shed 5 bases, and the junction held 5 bases outside the gene matches. Germline lookup yields CDR1 SGHNT and CDR2 YYREEE (reference sequence). CDR3 sequence reads: CASSTGVVYGYTF. DNA of the CDR3: TGTGCCAGCAGCACAGGGGTAGTATATGGCTACACCTTC.

This chain links TRBV20-1 with TRBJ1-2; 9 bases align to TRBD1. Trimming took 4 bases from V and 6 from J; bases not matched to a gene: 9. CDR3 length: 14 amino acids. In germline, CDR1 is DFQATT, CDR2 SNEGSKA (reference sequence). CDR3: CSATNDRGIDGYTF. DNA of the CDR3: TGCAGTGCTACGAACGACAGGGGGATTGATGGCTACACCTTC.

CDR3: CSPLVLVLREGEGETQYF. For the CDR3, the DNA is TGCAGTCCGCTAGTGTTGGTTTTGCGGGAGGGGGAAGGAGAGACCCAGTACTTC. This chain joins TRBV20-1 and TRBJ2-5, with 9 bases that match TRBD2. The CDR3 is 18 amino acids. V gave up 8 bases and J gave up 4 bases; unmatched junction bases: 23. Germline values: CDR1 DFQATT, CDR2 SNEGSKA (reference sequence).

The chain has TRBV2 and TRBJ2-1, with 7 bases aligning to TRBD1. The CDR3 is made up of 14 amino acids. V dropped 6 bases and J dropped 2; count of bases not matched to a gene: 4. Germline lookup yields CDR1 SNHLY and CDR2 FYNNEI. The CDR3 loop is CASRPDRAYNEQFF. CDR3 nucleotides: TGTGCCAGCAGGCCAGACAGGGCCTACAATGAGCAGTTCTTC.

This clonotype was counted a few times. The chain recombines TRBV7-9 with TRBJ2-5, with TRBD2 matching over 9 bases. V shed 5 bases and J 0 bases; nucleotides not matched to a gene: 13. The CDR3 contains 18 residues. Germline CDR1 reads SEHNR; CDR2 reads FQNEAQ (reference sequence). CDR3 sequence: CASSRGGGVPPDQETQYF. CDR3 DNA sequence: TGTGCCAGCAGCCGGGGCGGGGGGGTACCCCCCGACCAAGAGACCCAGTACTTC.

The chain couples TRBV7-2 to TRBJ2-5; TRBD2 matches 15 bases. The V gene end was trimmed by 10 bases and the J gene end by 5 bases; junction bases not matched to a gene: 8. CDR3 length: 15 amino acids. Germline CDR1 is SGHTA and CDR2 is FQGNSA. The CDR3 loop reads CATGLAGGPWETQYF. The CDR3, as DNA: TGTGCCACCGGACTAGCGGGGGGGCCGTGGGAGACCCAGTACTTC.

The V call is TRBV7-3, the J call TRBJ2-6, with 8 bases that match TRBD1. Germline CDR1 is SGHTA and CDR2 is FQGTGA. The V and J ends lost 5 bases and 0 bases, in that order; junction bases with no gene match: 12. The CDR3 has 19 residues. CDR3 bases: TGTGCCAGCAGCCCCATCTCCGGACAGGGAAGCTCTGGGGCCAACGTCCTGACTTTC. The encoded protein is CASSPISGQGSSGANVLTF.

The chain couples TRBV7-2 to TRBJ1-1; 7 bases agree with TRBD1. This CDR3 has 13 residues. The V gene end was trimmed by 3 bases and the J gene end by 4 bases; junction bases not matched to a gene: 2. Germline CDR1 and CDR2: SGHTA and FQGNSA. DNA of the CDR3: TGTGCCAGCAGCTTCCCAGGGGGCACTGAAGCTTTCTTT. Protein product: CASSFPGGTEAFF.

The DNA for the CDR3 is TGTGCCAGCAGCCCTACCCCGGGAGAGGAGGAGACCCAGTACTTC. Translating gives CASSPTPGEEETQYF. This chain connects TRBV2 to TRBJ2-5, with D perhaps TRBD2 (6 bases). This CDR3 region has 15 residues. The germline V gene has CDR1 SNHLY and CDR2 FYNNEI. V was cut by 6 bases and J by 5 bases, with 19 bases left in between. The variable domain in full, completed from reference TRBV2 and TRBJ2-5, reads EPEVTQTPSHQVTQMGQEVILRCVPISNHLYFYWYRQILGQKVEFLVSFYNNEISEKSEIFDDQFSVERPDGSNFTLKIRSTKLEDSAMYFCASSPTPGEEETQYFGPGTRLLVL.

The chain is built from TRBV2 and TRBJ2-7; D not certain. The germline CDR1 and CDR2 sequences are SNHLY and FYNNEI. The CDR3 loop spans 11 amino acids. Trimming removed 9 bases from V and 3 bases from J, with 9 bases in between. CDR3 DNA sequence: TGTGCCAGTCAAGAAAACTACGAGCAGTACTTC. It encodes CASQENYEQYF.

This clonotype was detected only once. The chain recombines TRBV14 with TRBJ1-1, with TRBD1 matching over 7 bases. The germline gives CDR1 SGHDN, CDR2 FVKESK. The CDR3 sequence is 16 residues long. V shed 1 base and J 1 base; nucleotides not matched to a gene: 6. CDR3 in amino acids: CASSQVVTGANTEAFF. The CDR3 DNA is TGTGCCAGCAGCCAAGTAGTTACAGGGGCGAACACTGAAGCTTTCTTT.

Here the CDR3 DNA reads TGTGCCAGCAGTTACAGGACTAGCGGGGGGTTACACTTAGGAACGCAGTATTTT. Translation: CASSYRTSGGLHLGTQYF. The rearrangement uses TRBV28 and TRBJ2-3; 14 nucleotides agree with TRBD2. The CDR3 totals 18 residues. The junction had 15 bases not matched to a gene; V was cut back by 4 bases and J by 9 bases. Germline V gene lookup returns CDR1 MDHEN and CDR2 SYDVKM.

The CDR3 here is CSASGDRGRQETQYF. The CDR3 nucleotides are TGCAGTGCTAGTGGGGACAGGGGTCGGCAAGAGACCCAGTACTTC. V is TRBV20-1 and J is TRBJ2-5; 10 bases line up with TRBD1. CDR1 and CDR2 (germline): DFQATT, SNEGSKA (reference sequence). The V and J ends lost 3 bases and 2 bases, in that order; junction bases with no gene match: 6. This CDR3 has 15 amino acids.

This rearrangement joins TRBV5-1 to TRBJ2-5; 7 positions match TRBD1. This CDR3 region has 14 residues. Germline V lookup: CDR1 SGHRS, CDR2 YFSETQ. Germline trimming cut 4 bases from V and 4 bases from J; bases unmatched to any gene: 7. CDR3 nucleotide sequence: TGCGCCAGCAGCCCCCAGACAGGGACAGAGACCCAGTACTTC. Translating gives CASSPQTGTETQYF. Complete variable domain (other parts from reference TRBV5-1 and TRBJ2-5): KAGVTQTPRYLIKTRGQQVTLSCSPISGHRSVSWYQQTPGQGLQFLFEYFSETQRNKGNFPGRFSGRQFSNSRSEMNVSTLELGDSALYLCASSPQTGTETQYFGPGTRLLVL.

V and J are TRBV7-2 and TRBJ1-1; D remains unclear. The ends were cut back, 5 bases at V and 3 bases at J, with 10 bases in the middle. Germline CDR1 SGHTA, CDR2 FQGNSA. The CDR3 extends over 13 amino acids. In DNA form, the CDR3 reads TGTGCCAGCAGCATCTCACGTGACACTGAAGCTTTCTTT. Protein sequence: CASSISRDTEAFF.

This clonotype was seen a handful of times. The V and J genes are TRBV6-2 or TRBV6-3 and TRBJ2-5, with 10 nucleotides matching TRBD2. There are 14 residues in the CDR3. Unmatched junction bases numbered 6, after V lost 6 bases and J lost 5 bases. Germline V gene sequence: CDR1 MNHEY, CDR2 SVGEGT. The CDR3 region is CASSPAGGRETQYF. CDR3 in DNA: TGTGCCAGCAGCCCAGCGGGGGGGCGGGAGACCCAGTACTTC.

In its sample, this clonotype was seen a few times. The chain employs TRBV27 and TRBJ1-5; D gene ambiguous. Trimming took 3 bases from V and 7 from J, leaving 19 bases between them. This CDR3 contains 16 residues. Germline V lookup: CDR1 MNHEY, CDR2 SMNVEV (reference sequence). CDR3 nucleotide sequence: TGTGCCAGCAGTTTGTCCTACGGCCCGCCGGGCCAGCCCCAGCATTTT. Its translation is CASSLSYGPPGQPQHF.

CDR3 loop: CASSAGVTDTQYF. The CDR3 nucleotides read TGCGCCAGCAGCGCCGGGGTCACAGATACGCAGTATTTT. The chain joins TRBV5-1 to TRBJ2-3; weak D call: TRBD2 (5 bases). The V gene's germline CDR1 is SGHRS and CDR2 YFSETQ. Trimming took 4 bases from V and 2 from J, leaving 8 bases between them. The CDR3 runs 13 residues.

This chain links TRBV10-3 with TRBJ2-2, with a weak D call TRBD2 (6 bases). The CDR3 spans 14 residues. Germline assignment: CDR1 ENHRY and CDR2 SYGVKD. V was shortened by 6 bases and J by 4 bases, with 12 bases between the two germline ends. The chain's CDR3 is CAIRTGEATGELFF. The CDR3 DNA sequence: TGTGCCATCAGAACGGGGGAGGCCACCGGGGAGCTGTTTTTT.

A few counts support this clonotype. The chain is built from TRBV7-9 and TRBJ2-7, with D possibly being TRBD2 (5 bases). The CDR3 covers 13 residues. Germline CDR1 reads SEHNR; CDR2 reads FQNEAQ (reference sequence). The V end lost 5 bases, the J end lost 5 bases, and 13 bases lay between the germline ends. The CDR3 nucleotides read TGTGCCAGCAGCCCCAGAGGGCCTGACGAGCAGTACTTC. Amino acids: CASSPRGPDEQYF.

The sample holds a few counts of this clonotype. The chain has TRBV7-2 and TRBJ1-1; 7 bases line up with TRBD1. This CDR3 spans 14 amino acids. J lost 5 bases, V lost 5 bases, and 8 bases had no gene match. CDR1 and CDR2 from the germline V gene are SGHTA and FQGNSA. The CDR3 bases are TGTGCCAGCAGCGCGACAGGGATTGAAACTGAAGCTTTCTTT. It is translated as CASSATGIETEAFF. Supplemented by reference TRBV7-2 and TRBJ1-1, the full variable domain reads GAGVSQSPSNKVTEKGKDVELRCDPISGHTALYWYRQSLGQGLEFLIYFQGNSAPDKSGLPSDRFSAERTGGSVSTLTIQRTQQEDSAVYLCASSATGIETEAFFGQGTRLTVV.

This clonotype was found once. The CDR3 sequence is CASSSLPGQGAYEQYF. The DNA for the CDR3 is TGTGCCAGCAGCTCCCTACCGGGACAGGGGGCTTACGAGCAGTACTTC. The chain is built from TRBV7-2 and TRBJ2-7; 12 bases align to TRBD1. This CDR3 has 16 amino acids. CDR1 and CDR2 (germline): SGHTA, FQGNSA. Germline trimming cut 4 bases from V and 4 bases from J; bases unmatched to any gene: 8. The full variable domain, rest sourced from reference TRBV7-2 and TRBJ2-7, is GAGVSQSPSNKVTEKGKDVELRCDPISGHTALYWYRQSLGQGLEFLIYFQGNSAPDKSGLPSDRFSAERTGGSVSTLTIQRTQQEDSAVYLCASSSLPGQGAYEQYFGPGTRLTVT.

The chain couples TRBV7-9 to TRBJ2-7; TRBD1 or TRBD2 may be the D gene (5 bases each). CDR1 SEHNR and CDR2 FQNEAQ come from the germline V gene (reference sequence). The CDR3 has 14 residues. V lost 0 bases and J 3 bases, leaving 9 bases between the germline ends. As DNA, the CDR3 is TGTGCCAGCAGCTTAGCGGGGGTCCACTACGAGCAGTACTTC. This gives the protein CASSLAGVHYEQYF. The full variable domain, completed using reference TRBV7-9 and TRBJ2-7, is DTGVSQNPRHKITKRGQNVTFRCDPISEHNRLYWYRQTLGQGPEFLTYFQNEAQLEKSRLLSDRFSAERPKGSFSTLEIQRTEQGDSAMYLCASSLAGVHYEQYFGPGTRLTVT.

This clonotype was counted a few times. In DNA, the CDR3 is TGTGCCATCAGTGAGCAAAGGGACCATGGCTACACCTTC. Translated: CAISEQRDHGYTF. This rearrangement joins TRBV10-3 to TRBJ1-2; possible D gene TRBD1, 5 bases. The germline V and J ends were trimmed by 2 bases and 6 bases, with 10 bases remaining between them. Germline CDR1 is ENHRY and CDR2 is SYGVKD. The length of the CDR3 is 13 residues.

This rearrangement joins TRBV20-1 to TRBJ2-5, with D perhaps being TRBD1 or TRBD2 (5 bases each). The CDR3 contains 12 residues. Per the germline V gene, CDR1 is DFQATT and CDR2 is SNEGSKA (reference sequence). Trimming shortened V by 6 bases and J by 4 bases, and 12 bases separated the two germline ends. CDR3 coding DNA: TGCAGTGCCGTCCCGGGACGAGAGACCCAGTACTTC. Translation gives CSAVPGRETQYF.

The rearrangement links TRBV20-1 to TRBJ2-3; no clear D. The CDR3 runs 16 residues. V lost 0 bases, J lost 2 bases, and 15 bases lay in between. Per germline, CDR1 DFQATT and CDR2 SNEGSKA (reference sequence). For the CDR3, the DNA is TGCAGTGCTAGAGATCTAAGGCAAATTCTCACAGATACGCAGTATTTT. Its protein product is CSARDLRQILTDTQYF.

V and J are TRBV20-1 and TRBJ2-3, with 7 nucleotides matching TRBD2. V dropped 8 bases and J dropped 3; count of bases not matched to a gene: 8. This CDR3 region has 13 residues. The germline gives CDR1 DFQATT, CDR2 SNEGSKA (reference sequence). The CDR3 DNA reads as TGCAGTACTTGGTGGGGGGGGACAGATACGCAGTATTTT. Translation gives CSTWWGGTDTQYF.

This clonotype was counted a single time. V usage is TRBV6-1 and J usage is TRBJ2-5; D call uncertain. Trimming removed 5 bases at V and 4 bases at J, with 5 bases between. CDR3 length: 11 amino acids. Germline V lookup: CDR1 MNHNS, CDR2 SASEGT. CDR3 region: CASSPLETQYF. Written as DNA, the CDR3 is TGTGCCAGCAGTCCGCTAGAGACCCAGTACTTC.

The CDR3 region has the DNA TGTGCCAGCAGAGCAGGAGGCTCTGGAAACACCATATATTTT. Translated: CASRAGGSGNTIYF. The chain has TRBV11-1 and TRBJ1-3; no definite D call. Deletions cut 6 bases from V and 0 bases from J, with 9 bases between. Germline CDR1 SGHAT, CDR2 FQDESV (reference sequence). This CDR3 is built from 14 residues.